The sequence of this T cell receptor (beta chain) was determined in a study of T cell responses to AZD1222 COVID-19 vaccine. At the level of the study: Second doses were pooled across both intervals (about 4 or about 12 weeks).

Here immunoSEQ multiplex PCR was the method, and the copy in TCRdb shows in-frame clones only, minus some. Of about 100,000 clones in the sample, 85% to 90% were seen once. Study-wide results and limits: Among the donors, most were white British and more were female, and clonal diversity was possibly underestimated. The study found vaccine-associated CD4 TCRs spanning spike, dominant at 160-218 and 743-854.

Note on this clone: Its target is not known.

The CDR3 consists of 12 residues. Germline loops: CDR1 GTSNPN, CDR2 SVGIG (reference sequence). Trimming left V 5 bases short and J 6 bases short, with 11 bases between. The gene calls are TRBV30 and TRBJ1-5; D uncertain. Material: peripheral blood, obtained on day 0 of AZD1222 vaccination. The sequence was collected from an adult in good health. The CDR3 DNA reads TGTGCCTGGGGTGCAGGCGCTCAGCCCCAGCATTTT. This codes for CAWGAGAQPQHF.